The clone carrying this TCR beta chain was detected a few times. Its antigen is still unknown. These data are taken from a study of T cells after yellow fever vaccination. Notes on the study in general: Subsequent booster samples again held most clones from primary vaccination (96% CD4, roughly 88% CD8).

From the 5' RACE reads, TCRdb called clonotypes with MiXCR, one entry per CDR3 protein. The profile shows roughly 340,000 distinct CDR3 sequences, 3.5% to 4.5% of them singletons. This CDR3 region has 15 residues. Germline values: CDR1 KGHSH, CDR2 LQKENI. Losses at the gene ends were 5 bases for V and 3 bases for J; bases not matched to a gene: 4. The chain is built from TRBV18 and TRBJ2-1; TRBD2 matches 10 bases. This TCR came from a man aged 18 to 30 who received the YFV17D yellow fever vaccine. Sample: PBMCs, taken 5 days after the yellow fever booster vaccination. CDR3 region: CASSSLAGDYNEQFF. The CDR3 DNA reads as TGTGCCAGCTCAAGTCTAGCGGGGGACTACAATGAGCAGTTCTTC.